This TCR beta chain was profiled in a study of blood T cells in healthy people across ages. This clonotype was counted only a few times. In terms of origin and age, donors were healthy Caucasian individuals from Russia aged roughly 6 to 95. Each sample used at least 6 million PBMCs. CDR3 length: 14 amino acids. Trimming cost V 4 bases and J 4 bases; bases outside gene matches: 9. The germline gives CDR1 GTSNPN, CDR2 SVGIG (reference sequence). Primed by a sample-barcoded 5' primer and a J-beta primer mix, a second PCR proceeded for 7 to 11 cycles. MiXCR was run by TCRdb on the 5' RACE reads, yielding one entry per CDR3 protein. The table records 800,000 to 1,000,000 distinct CDR3 sequences, 40% to 60% of them present only once.

The sequence was obtained from a man between 25 and 39 years old in good health. Sequenced sample: blood. The J gene is TRBJ2-7, the V gene TRBV30; 8 nucleotides agree with TRBD2. CDR3 region: CAWNREAGGYEQYF. CDR3 bases: TGTGCCTGGAATCGAGAGGCGGGGGGTTACGAGCAGTACTTC.